The 16 T cell receptor beta chains in this list originate from one sample, sequenced in a study of blood T cell repertoires in COVID-19. Using immunoSEQ multiplex PCR, the repertoire was profiled, and TCRdb retains in-frame clones only, with some absent. The sample consists of 330,000 or so clones, 87% of them appearing once. Sequenced input: peripheral blood. These TCRs come from a man aged 25-45 years with COVID-19, enrolled during active disease.

The chain couples TRBV19 to TRBJ2-5; 8 nucleotides line up with TRBD1. Trimming at V came to 6 bases and at J to 2 bases, leaving 11 bases not matched to a gene. The CDR3 is 16 amino acids. Per germline, CDR1 LNHDA and CDR2 SQIVND (reference sequence). For the CDR3, the DNA is TGTGCCAGTAGCGACAGGGGTACGCCGTATCAAGAGACCCAGTACTTC. Residues: CASSDRGTPYQETQYF.

This chain uses TRBV7-3 with TRBJ1-2, with D possibly TRBD1 on 5 matching bases. Germline values: CDR1 SGHTA, CDR2 FQGTGA. The CDR3 has 14 amino acids. Trimming stripped 2 bases from V and 3 bases from J, with 10 bases between. The chain's CDR3 is CASSLAQGDYGYTF. Written as DNA, the CDR3 is TGTGCCAGCAGCTTAGCCCAGGGTGACTATGGCTACACCTTC. Complete variable domain (other parts from reference TRBV7-3 and TRBJ1-2): GAGVSQTPSNKVTEKGKYVELRCDPISGHTALYWYRQSLGQGPEFLIYFQGTGAADDSGLPNDRFFAVRPEGSVSTLKIQRTERGDSAVYLCASSLAQGDYGYTFGSGTRLTVV.

Details on this clone: This same CDR3 is encoded by further DNA sequences in the sample. This chain connects TRBV7-8 to TRBJ1-1; possibly TRBD1 for D (6 bases). Germline V gene data show CDR1 as SGHVS and CDR2 as FQNEAQ. The germline V and J ends were trimmed by 1 base and 5 bases, with 8 bases remaining between them. This CDR3 contains 13 residues. The CDR3, as DNA: TGTGCCAGCAGCTTAGTAACAGGGACTGAAGCTTTCTTT. It yields the protein CASSLVTGTEAFF.

The chain couples TRBV6-1 to TRBJ1-5; D remains ambiguous. The CDR3 spans 14 residues. From germline, CDR1 is MNHNS and CDR2 SASEGT. The germline V and J ends were trimmed by 2 bases and 11 bases, with 16 bases remaining between them. The CDR3 DNA is TGTGCCAGCAGTGAAATCGGGTCCGTTGAGGCCCAGCATTTT. It encodes CASSEIGSVEAQHF.

J is TRBJ2-5 and V is TRBV5-1, with 12 bases aligning to TRBD2. CDR1 is SGHRS and CDR2 is YFSETQ in the germline V gene. V lost 0 bases, J lost 2 bases, and 17 bases stayed unmatched. The CDR3 runs 21 residues. The CDR3 coding sequence is TGCGCCAGCAGCTTGGCCTCACTAGCGGGAGGACTAATAGACCTACAAGAGACCCAGTACTTC. Translation gives CASSLASLAGGLIDLQETQYF.

This chain links TRBV7-9 with TRBJ1-2, with D possibly being TRBD1 (6 bases). V shed 5 bases and J shed 0 bases, with 13 bases lying between them. Germline CDR1 reads SEHNR; CDR2 reads FQNEAQ (reference sequence). This CDR3 has 15 amino acids. Here the CDR3 reads CASSAGWTANYGYTF. CDR3 DNA: TGTGCCAGCAGCGCTGGTTGGACAGCTAACTATGGCTACACCTTC.

V and J are TRBV7-3 and TRBJ2-3; 12 bases line up with TRBD2. V shed 0 bases, J shed 4 bases, and the junction held 8 bases outside the gene matches. The CDR3 contains 18 residues. Germline V lookup: CDR1 SGHTA, CDR2 FQGTGA. DNA of the CDR3: TGTGCCAGCAGCTTAACCCCCCCTAGCGGGGGGGCCCCAGATACGCAGTATTTT. As protein: CASSLTPPSGGAPDTQYF.

The rearrangement links TRBV9 to TRBJ1-1, with D possibly matching TRBD1 (5 bases). The CDR3 runs 14 residues. V lost 1 base and J lost 7, with 14 bases in between. Germline CDR1 and CDR2: SGDLS and YYNGEE. The CDR3 DNA reads as TGTGCCAGCAGCGTAAGTGTCAGGGCCTATGAAGCTTTCTTT. This sequence encodes CASSVSVRAYEAFF.

This sequence joins TRBV7-2 and TRBJ2-7; a weak D match, TRBD2 (5 bases). This CDR3 spans 13 amino acids. The germline V gene encodes CDR1 SGHTA and CDR2 FQGNSA. V lost 5 bases and J lost 4, with 12 bases in between. In nucleotides, the CDR3 is TGTGCCAGCAGCGGGCGGACTGGGTACGAGCAGTACTTC. Translation gives CASSGRTGYEQYF.

This chain joins TRBV27 and TRBJ1-5, with D possibly TRBD1 on 6 matching bases. V lost 6 bases, J lost 3 bases, and 21 bases lay in between. This CDR3 region has 17 residues. Germline loops: CDR1 MNHEY, CDR2 SMNVEV (reference sequence). DNA for the CDR3: TGTGCCAGCAGCCGAAACAGGGCGTTCGATTCCAATCAGCCCCAGCATTTT. Translating it yields CASSRNRAFDSNQPQHF.

The chain has TRBV4-1 and TRBJ1-6, with a weak D call TRBD1 (6 bases). The V gene's germline CDR1 is MGHRA and CDR2 YSYEKL. This CDR3 is 18 amino acids long. V lost 0 bases and J lost 0, with 12 bases in between. CDR3 amino acids: CASSQDKPGVSYNSPLHF. The CDR3, as DNA: TGCGCCAGCAGCCAAGATAAGCCAGGGGTCTCCTATAATTCACCCCTCCACTTT.

J is TRBJ1-1 and V is TRBV2; perhaps TRBD1 as D (5 bases). Germline V gene sequence: CDR1 SNHLY, CDR2 FYNNEI. The CDR3 sequence is 15 residues long. Deletions cut 6 bases from V and 7 bases from J, with 21 bases between. CDR3 amino acids: CASSLRTGGTNEAFF. The CDR3 DNA reads as TGTGCCAGCAGCCTCAGGACGGGGGGGACTAATGAAGCTTTCTTT.

This clone was seen a handful of times. This sequence joins TRBV7-9 and TRBJ2-3, with a possible D match to TRBD1 (7 bases). The CDR3 totals 15 residues. Germline-derived CDR1 and CDR2 are SEHNR and FQNEAQ (reference sequence). Trimming shortened V by 8 bases and J by 0 bases, and 15 bases separated the two germline ends. In nucleotides, the CDR3 is TGTGCCAGCCAAAGGGGGGACAGTAGCACAGATACGCAGTATTTT. Its protein is CASQRGDSSTDTQYF.

The chain has TRBV19 and TRBJ2-3, with 9 bases aligning to TRBD1. In germline, CDR1 is LNHDA, CDR2 SQIVND (reference sequence). The CDR3 sequence is 14 residues long. V dropped 5 bases and J dropped 1; count of bases not matched to a gene: 1. The DNA for the CDR3 is TGTGCCAGTAGTCGGACAGGGGGCACAGATACGCAGTATTTT. Translated, it gives CASSRTGGTDTQYF.

The rearrangement links TRBV9 to TRBJ1-5; D remains unclear. Trimming removed 3 bases at V and 0 bases at J, with 7 bases between. Germline V gene sequence: CDR1 SGDLS, CDR2 YYNGEE. CDR3 length: 14 residues. The CDR3 sequence is CASSARGSNQPQHF. In nucleotides, the CDR3 is TGTGCCAGCAGCGCCCGGGGTAGCAATCAGCCCCAGCATTTT.

V gene TRBV19 combines with J gene TRBJ2-5; TRBD2 matches at 9 bases. Unmatched junction bases numbered 6, after V lost 5 bases and J lost 5 bases. This CDR3 spans 14 amino acids. Germline V gene sequence: CDR1 LNHDA, CDR2 SQIVND (reference sequence). The DNA of the CDR3 is TGTGCCAGTAGTCCAATAGCGGGAGAGGAGACCCAGTACTTC. Residues: CASSPIAGEETQYF.